This T cell receptor beta chain derives from a study of cytomegalovirus exposure and HLA in healthy donors. Whole-study findings and limits: Most TCR sequences were uncommon, yet certain public TCRs appeared in many donors. Later on, a genetic analysis was performed. It linked a missense variant in DCLRE1C with V- and J-gene trimming of TCR beta.

A note on this clone: No antigen is known for it.

This CDR3 comprises 16 residues. Per germline, CDR1 SGHVS and CDR2 FQNEAQ. Trimming removed 1 base at V and 4 bases at J, with 15 bases between. The PCR used 60 Vbeta and 13 Jbeta primers. Authors' analysis steps: Unique TCR beta chains totaled some 80 million in a later count, with around 10 million of them shared. Clones were read by immunoSEQ multiplex PCR, and TCRdb kept only the in-frame ones, dropping some. V and J calls and clone size are given by that table; D and trimming were obtained from the DNA. The profile shows 140,000 or so clones, 75% to 85% of them singletons. The V and J genes are TRBV7-8 and TRBJ2-3, with D perhaps matching TRBD1 (6 bases). Sample: PBMCs. The sequence was collected from a woman aged 18-29 years in good health and CMV-seropositive. CDR3 residues: CASSLGGGRGADTQYF. CDR3 DNA: TGTGCCAGCAGCTTAGGTGGGGGCAGGGGTGCAGATACGCAGTATTTT.